These 21 T cell receptor beta chains were sequenced from one sample in a study of T cells in Graves' hyperthyroidism and ophthalmopathy (dated by TCRdb to between 2018 and 2021). The library was prepared using multiplex PCR. Reads for this sample came from an Illumina HiSeq 2000. Amplification of TCR beta CDR3 regions was carried out from RNA transcripts. For the first round of RT-PCR on the TCR CDR3, the HTBI primer set was used together with the Qiagen OneStep RT-PCR kit. TCRdb handled the public reads itself, with Q25 trimming in fastp and clone calling in MiXCR, and kept productive beta chains. Each record represents a unique CDR3 protein, reported with the most common genes and DNA among its rows. The sample records 700,000 to 850,000 distinct CDR3 sequences, over 35% of which are singletons. The ten largest clones capture 30% to 40% of the sample. The sample was blood. Receptor source: a woman aged 40-49 years with Graves' hyperthyroidism.

V gene TRBV11-2 combines with J gene TRBJ1-2; 8 bases line up with TRBD1. CDR1 is SGHAT, CDR2 FQNNGV, per germline. The CDR3 spans 15 residues. V lost 5 bases, J lost 4 bases, and 9 bases stayed unmatched. CDR3 DNA sequence: TGTGCCAGCAGCGGGGGGACAGGTCAGCCCTATGGCTACACCTTC. It encodes CASSGGTGQPYGYTF.

The table lists this clonotype with many counts. The genes are TRBV19 and TRBJ1-5; D not resolved. The CDR3 contains 15 residues. Trimming removed 9 bases from V and 0 bases from J, with 15 bases in between. From germline, CDR1 is LNHDA and CDR2 SQIVND (reference sequence). The CDR3 protein is CASTPPRYSNQPQHF. The CDR3 DNA reads as TGTGCCAGCACCCCCCCCAGGTATAGCAATCAGCCCCAGCATTTT. The full variable domain, completed using reference TRBV19 and TRBJ1-5, is DGGITQSPKYLFRKEGQNVTLSCEQNLNHDAMYWYRQDPGQGLRLIYYSQIVNDFQKGDIAEGYSVSREKKESFPLTVTSAQKNPTAFYLCASTPPRYSNQPQHFGDGTRLSIL.

Remarks on this clonotype: This could be a read error, since a much larger clone is one nucleotide away. Since the CDR3 does not end with the conserved phenylalanine or tryptophan, this likely comes from a read error. The chain links TRBV19 to TRBJ1-5; no clear D gene. There are 11 residues in the CDR3. From germline, CDR1 is LNHDA and CDR2 SQIVND (reference sequence). CDR3 in DNA: TGTGCCAGTAGTACACATCAGCACCAGCATGTT. It codes for CASSTHQHQHV.

On this clonotype itself: This sequence may be a read error, since a much larger clone differs from it by one base. The chain links TRBV7-9 to TRBJ1-4; D perhaps matches TRBD1 (6 bases). Trimming cost V 3 bases and J 3 bases, with 11 bases left between them. Germline values: CDR1 SEHNR, CDR2 FQNEAQ (reference sequence). The CDR3 contains 15 residues. The CDR3 sequence: CASSLDTGPNEKLFF. DNA of the CDR3: TGTGCCAGCAGCTTGGACACAGGGCCTAATGAAAAACTGTTTTTT.

The sample holds many counts of this clonotype. V usage is TRBV6-5 and J usage is TRBJ1-2, with a possible D match to TRBD1 (6 bases). CDR3 length equals 14 residues. Trimming shortened V by 5 bases and J by 7 bases, and 17 bases separated the two germline ends. Germline V CDR1 and CDR2: MNHEY, SVGAGI. The CDR3 region is CASSTTQGWGGYTF. In DNA, the CDR3 is TGTGCCAGCAGTACCACACAGGGCTGGGGTGGCTACACCTTC.

The chain uses TRBV6-4 and TRBJ1-1; D perhaps matches TRBD1 (5 bases). V lost 3 bases to trimming and J lost 4 bases, with 12 bases between them. Germline V gene lookup returns CDR1 MRHNA and CDR2 SNTAGT. The CDR3 covers 14 residues. CDR3 DNA: TGTGCCAGCAGTGAACGAGGGGAGGGCACTGAAGCTTTCTTT. Translated, it gives CASSERGEGTEAFF.

This clonotype was seen many times. V is TRBV11-3 and J is TRBJ1-1, with 7 nucleotides matching TRBD1. This CDR3 region has 12 residues. Trimming removed 0 bases from V and 10 bases from J; junction bases left unmatched: 2. The germline V gene encodes CDR1 SGHNT and CDR2 YENEEA. The CDR3 sequence: CASSLDNRGAFF. CDR3 DNA: TGTGCCAGCAGCTTAGACAACAGGGGAGCTTTCTTT.

The V call is TRBV2, the J call TRBJ1-5; 9 bases map to TRBD1. Germline V gene data show CDR1 as SNHLY and CDR2 as FYNNEI. Germline trimming cut 2 bases from V and 2 bases from J; bases unmatched to any gene: 4. CDR3 length equals 16 residues. The CDR3 loop is CASSERGQGRNQPQHF. The DNA of the CDR3 is TGTGCCAGCAGTGAACGGGGACAGGGCCGCAATCAGCCCCAGCATTTT.

This clonotype was seen repeatedly, ten times or more. V and J are TRBV6-1 and TRBJ1-5; 9 bases align to TRBD1. The germline V gene has CDR1 MNHNS and CDR2 SASEGT. Losses at the gene ends were 2 bases for V and 5 bases for J; bases not matched to a gene: 10. This CDR3 comprises 17 residues. CDR3 DNA: TGTGCCAGCAGTGAACGAGGGACAGGGTGGAAGGATCAGCCCCAGCATTTT. Protein sequence: CASSERGTGWKDQPQHF.

This chain uses TRBV29-1 with TRBJ1-1; D is perhaps TRBD1 (5 bases). V lost 8 bases to trimming and J lost 6 bases, with 19 bases between them. CDR1 and CDR2 from the germline V gene are SQVTM and ANQGSEA. The CDR3 spans 13 residues. The CDR3 region has the DNA TGCAGCTTAATGTCAGGGCCGGGCTCTGAAGCTTTCTTT. Protein: CSLMSGPGSEAFF.

V usage is TRBV11-2 and J usage is TRBJ1-2; 8 bases map to TRBD1. The CDR3 loop spans 14 amino acids. V shed 4 bases, J shed 5 bases, and the junction held 6 bases outside the gene matches. Germline CDR1 SGHAT, CDR2 FQNNGV. CDR3 in amino acids: CASSSGQGLYGYTF. DNA for the CDR3: TGTGCCAGCAGCTCCGGACAGGGCTTATATGGCTACACCTTC.

This clonotype was detected a few times. The junction departs from the called germline gene at one end, perhaps through a read error. This chain links TRBV7-8 with TRBJ2-7, with D unclear. Germline V CDR1 and CDR2: SGHVS, FQNEAQ. The CDR3 covers 15 residues. Written as DNA, the CDR3 is TGTGCCGGCAGCTTAGTACAAACTAATTCCTACGAGCAGTACTTC. The encoded protein is CAGSLVQTNSYEQYF.

This clonotype has just a few counts. J is TRBJ2-7 and V is TRBV10-3, with D tentatively TRBD1 (6 bases). Germline assignment: CDR1 ENHRY and CDR2 SYGVKD. Trimming pared 7 bases from V and 0 bases from J, leaving 10 bases between. The CDR3 is 13 residues long. CDR3 coding DNA: TGTGCCATCACCCAGGGGAGCTCCTACGAGCAGTACTTC. As protein: CAITQGSSYEQYF.

This clonotype has a count of ten or more. Its ends do not fully match the called genes, so a read error is possible. The chain employs TRBV7-7 and TRBJ2-5; D may be TRBD1 (5 bases). The length of the CDR3 is 15 residues. Germline CDR1 SSHAT, CDR2 FNYEAQ (reference sequence). CDR3 nucleotides: TGTGCTAGCAGCTTAGTTGCAGGGTCTCAAGAGACCCAGTACTTC. Its protein is CASSLVAGSQETQYF.

This rearrangement joins TRBV14 to TRBJ2-7; D is uncertain. CDR1 and CDR2 from the germline V gene are SGHDN and FVKESK. The CDR3 has 11 amino acids. Trimming pared 1 base from V and 7 bases from J, leaving 5 bases between. The DNA of the CDR3 is TGTGCCAGCAGCCAAGGTACTGAGCAGTACTTC. Protein: CASSQGTEQYF.

This clonotype appeared once. A clone one base away is much larger, so this may be a read error. CDR3 residues: CSARRPANERLFF. The CDR3 nucleotides read TGCAGTGCTAGGCGGCCGGCTAATGAAAGACTGTTTTTT. This chain uses TRBV20-1 with TRBJ1-4; no reliable D call. Looked up from germline, CDR1 is DFQATT and CDR2 is SNEGSKA (reference sequence). The CDR3 sequence is 13 residues long.

The table lists this clonotype with many counts. The V gene is TRBV15, the J gene TRBJ2-5; D ambiguous. The length of the CDR3 is 13 residues. V was trimmed by 1 base and J by 5 bases, leaving 8 bases between them. Per the germline V gene, CDR1 is LNHNV and CDR2 is YYDKDF (reference sequence). As DNA, the CDR3 is TGTGCCACCAGCAGAGCCCCTGAGGAGACCCAGTACTTC. Translating it yields CATSRAPEETQYF.

Turning to this clonotype: The CDR3 does not end in the conserved phenylalanine or tryptophan, so this is likely a read error. The DNA is left out, because the CDR3 cannot be placed on it with certainty; the CDR3 is given as TCRdb lists it. The V gene is TRBV7-2, the J gene TRBJ1-4. The CDR3 is 11 residues long, counting both termini. Per germline, CDR1 SGHTA and CDR2 FQGNSA. This CDR3 is CASSLDETSGS.

The gene calls are TRBV12-3 or TRBV12-4 and TRBJ2-7, with TRBD1 matching 8 bases. The CDR3 totals 16 residues. Germline trimming cut 5 bases from V and 0 bases from J; bases unmatched to any gene: 9. The CDR3: CASSGGTGTGSYEQYF. The CDR3 region has the DNA TGTGCCAGCAGTGGGGGGACCGGGACAGGCTCCTACGAGCAGTACTTC.

V and J are TRBV12-3 or TRBV12-4 and TRBJ1-6; TRBD1 matches at 9 bases. J gave up 7 bases and V 5 bases, and 18 bases lay outside the gene matches. The CDR3 is made up of 19 amino acids. This CDR3 is CASSDPPPGQGLLNSPLHF. The DNA for the CDR3 is TGTGCCAGCAGTGATCCGCCGCCGGGACAGGGACTTCTCAATTCACCCCTCCACTTT.

This clonotype was observed many times. V usage is TRBV20-1 and J usage is TRBJ1-5; maybe TRBD1 (6 bases). Trimming shortened V by 3 bases and J by 4 bases, and 13 bases separated the two germline ends. CDR3 length: 14 amino acids. From germline, CDR1 is DFQATT and CDR2 SNEGSKA (reference sequence). CDR3 in DNA: TGCAGTGCTAGCCCAGGGGTGGTAAATCAGCCCCAGCATTTT. Translation gives CSASPGVVNQPQHF.